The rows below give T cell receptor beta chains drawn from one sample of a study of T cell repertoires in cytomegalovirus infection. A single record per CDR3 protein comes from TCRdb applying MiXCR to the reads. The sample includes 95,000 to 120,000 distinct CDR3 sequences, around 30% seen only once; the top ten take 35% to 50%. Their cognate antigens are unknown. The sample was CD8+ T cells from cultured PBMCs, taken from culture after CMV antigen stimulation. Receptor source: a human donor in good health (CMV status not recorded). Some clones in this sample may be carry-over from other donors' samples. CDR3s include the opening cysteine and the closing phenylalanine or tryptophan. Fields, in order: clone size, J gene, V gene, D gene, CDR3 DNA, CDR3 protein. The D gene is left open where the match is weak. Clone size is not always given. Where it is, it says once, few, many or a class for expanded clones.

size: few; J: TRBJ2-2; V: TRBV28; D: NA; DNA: TGTGCCAGCAGCAATTCGGAAGCGATTACTGACGGGATAGAGTGGATCGGGGAGCTGTTTTTT; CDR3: CASSNSEAITDGIEWIGELFF
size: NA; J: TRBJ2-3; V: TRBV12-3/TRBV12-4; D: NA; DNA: TGTGCCAGCAGTGGGTGGGGAGAGCCCACAGATACGCAGTATTTT; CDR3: CASSGWGEPTDTQYF
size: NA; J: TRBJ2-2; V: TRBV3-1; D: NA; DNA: TGTGCCAGCAGCCAAGCCTGGGGTCCCGGGGAGCTGTTTTTT; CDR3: CASSQAWGPGELFF
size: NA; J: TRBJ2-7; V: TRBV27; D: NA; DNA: TGTGCCAGCAGTCTCCCTTCCTACGAGCAGTACTTC; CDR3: CASSLPSYEQYF
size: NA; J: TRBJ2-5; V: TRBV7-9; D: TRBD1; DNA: TGTGCCAGCAGCTCGGACAGGCGGCAAGAGACCCAGTACTTC; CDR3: CASSSDRRQETQYF
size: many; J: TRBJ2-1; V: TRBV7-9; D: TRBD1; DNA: TGTGCCAGCAGTTCTCCGGGACAGCTCGGCGATGAGCAGTTCTTC; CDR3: CASSSPGQLGDEQFF
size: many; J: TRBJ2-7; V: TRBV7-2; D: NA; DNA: TGTGCCAGCAGCCCATGGACAGCCGCCTACGAGCAGTACTTC; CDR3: CASSPWTAAYEQYF
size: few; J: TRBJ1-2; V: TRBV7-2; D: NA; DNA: TGTGCCAGCAGCCAGGACCCCCTCGGCTACACCTTC; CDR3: CASSQDPLGYTF
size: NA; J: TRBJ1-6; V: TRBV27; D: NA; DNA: TGTGCCAGCAGTCTCCAGACAGTCACAAAGAGTGATAATTCACCCCTCCACTTT; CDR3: CASSLQTVTKSDNSPLHF
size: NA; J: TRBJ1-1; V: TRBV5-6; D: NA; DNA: TGTGCCAGCAGCTTGGGGCATAAGAACACTGAAGCTTTCTTT; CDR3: CASSLGHKNTEAFF
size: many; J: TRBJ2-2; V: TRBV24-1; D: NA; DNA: TGTGCCACCGCGAGGGGTCAGAACACCGGGGAGCTGTTTTTT; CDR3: CATARGQNTGELFF
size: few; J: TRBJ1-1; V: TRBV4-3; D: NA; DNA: TGCGCCAGCAGCGTGGACAGGAACACTGAAGCTTTCTTT; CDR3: CASSVDRNTEAFF
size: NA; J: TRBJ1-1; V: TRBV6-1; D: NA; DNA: TGTGCCAGCACCCAAAGGGGGAAGAACACTGAAGCTTTCTTT; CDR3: CASTQRGKNTEAFF
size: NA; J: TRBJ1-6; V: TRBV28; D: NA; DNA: TGTGCCAGCAGTGAGCGGGGGAATTCACCCCTCCACTTT; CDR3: CASSERGNSPLHF
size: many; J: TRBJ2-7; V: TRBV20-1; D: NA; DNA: TGCAGTGCTAGACCCGGGGTCTCCTACGAGCAGTACTTC; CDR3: CSARPGVSYEQYF
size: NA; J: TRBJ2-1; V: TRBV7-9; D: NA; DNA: TGTGCCAGCAGCTCAAGGTATGAGCAGTTCTTC; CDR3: CASSSRYEQFF
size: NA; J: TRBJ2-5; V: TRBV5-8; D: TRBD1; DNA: TGTGCCAGCAGCTTGCCCCGGACAGGGGTACGCCAAGAGACCCAGTACTTC; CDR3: CASSLPRTGVRQETQYF
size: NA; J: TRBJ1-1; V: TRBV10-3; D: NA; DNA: TGTGCCACCGGGGGGACGGACATGAACACTGAAGCTTTCTTT; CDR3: CATGGTDMNTEAFF
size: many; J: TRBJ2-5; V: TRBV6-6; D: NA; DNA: TGTGCCAGCAGTTACTCGGGTCCAGCAGGAGAGACCCAGTACTTC; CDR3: CASSYSGPAGETQYF
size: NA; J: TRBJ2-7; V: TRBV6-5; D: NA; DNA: TGTGCCAGCAGTCGGAGACAGGCTTACGAGCAGTACTTC; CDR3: CASSRRQAYEQYF
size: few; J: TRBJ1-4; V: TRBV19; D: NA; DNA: TGTGCCAGTAGTACCCTCTTCACCAAAACTAATGAAAAACTGTTTTTT; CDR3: CASSTLFTKTNEKLFF
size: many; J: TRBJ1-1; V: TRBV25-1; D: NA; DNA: TGTGCCAGCAGTGATCTGGTTGGAACCAGGGGTATGGCGGCTTTCTTT; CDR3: CASSDLVGTRGMAAFF
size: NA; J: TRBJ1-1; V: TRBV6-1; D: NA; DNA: TGTGCCAGCATGGGACGCGCCTTGAACACTGAAGCTTTCTTT; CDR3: CASMGRALNTEAFF
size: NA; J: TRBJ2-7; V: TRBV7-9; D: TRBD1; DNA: TGTGCCAGCAGCTTCCCTGAAGGGGGCGGGTACGAGCAGTACTTC; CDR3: CASSFPEGGGYEQYF
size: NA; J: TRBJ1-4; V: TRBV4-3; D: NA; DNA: TGCGCCAGTCGAAACGGTGACAGCGGAGGCGAAAAACTGTTTTTT; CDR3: CASRNGDSGGEKLFF
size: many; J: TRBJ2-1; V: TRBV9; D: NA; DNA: TGTGCCAGCAGCGAAAGCGGTCCCGAGGTCAGGGGGGAGAATGAGCAGTTCTTC; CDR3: CASSESGPEVRGENEQFF
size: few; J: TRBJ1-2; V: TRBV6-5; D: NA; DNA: TGTGCCAGCAGTCAGGACGGACAGCACTATGGCTACACCTTC; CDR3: CASSQDGQHYGYTF
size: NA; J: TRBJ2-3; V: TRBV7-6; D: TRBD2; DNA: TGTGCCAGCAGCGTCTTAGCGGGGGGTAGCACAGATACGCAGTATTTT; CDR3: CASSVLAGGSTDTQYF
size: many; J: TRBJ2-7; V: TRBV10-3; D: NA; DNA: TGTGCCATCAGGGAGGGACAGCTCTACGAGCAGTACTTC; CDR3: CAIREGQLYEQYF